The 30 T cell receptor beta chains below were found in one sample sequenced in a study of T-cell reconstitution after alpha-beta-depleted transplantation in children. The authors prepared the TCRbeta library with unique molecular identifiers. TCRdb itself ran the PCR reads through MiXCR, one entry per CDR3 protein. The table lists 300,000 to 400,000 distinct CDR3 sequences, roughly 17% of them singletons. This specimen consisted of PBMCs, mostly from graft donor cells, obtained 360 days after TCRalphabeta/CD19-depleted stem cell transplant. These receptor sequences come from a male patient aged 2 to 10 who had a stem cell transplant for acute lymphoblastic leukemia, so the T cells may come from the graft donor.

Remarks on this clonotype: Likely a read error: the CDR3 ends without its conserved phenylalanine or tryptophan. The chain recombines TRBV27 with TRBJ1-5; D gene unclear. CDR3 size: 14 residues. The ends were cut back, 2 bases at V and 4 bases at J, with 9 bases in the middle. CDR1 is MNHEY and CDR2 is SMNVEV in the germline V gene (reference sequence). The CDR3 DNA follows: TGTGCCAGCAGTTTAAGGGCAGCTAATCAGCCCCAGCATTAT. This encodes CASSLRAANQPQHY.

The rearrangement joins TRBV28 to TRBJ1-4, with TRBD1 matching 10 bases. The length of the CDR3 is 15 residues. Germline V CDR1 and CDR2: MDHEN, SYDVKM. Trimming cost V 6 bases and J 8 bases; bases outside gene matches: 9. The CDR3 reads CASSLLGQGDEKLFF. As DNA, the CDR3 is TGTGCCAGCAGCTTACTCGGACAGGGGGACGAAAAACTGTTTTTT. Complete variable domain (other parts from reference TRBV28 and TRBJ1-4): DVKVTQSSRYLVKRTGEKVFLECVQDMDHENMFWYRQDPGLGLRLIYFSYDVKMKEKGDIPEGYSVSREKKERFSLILESASTNQTSMYLCASSLLGQGDEKLFFGSGTQLSVL.

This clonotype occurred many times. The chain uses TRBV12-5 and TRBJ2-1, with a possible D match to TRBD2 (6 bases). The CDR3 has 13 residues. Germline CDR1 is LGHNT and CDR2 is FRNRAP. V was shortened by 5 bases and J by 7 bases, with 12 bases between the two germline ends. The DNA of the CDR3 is TGTGCTAGTGGTCCACTGGAGGGGAATGAGCAGTTCTTC. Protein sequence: CASGPLEGNEQFF.

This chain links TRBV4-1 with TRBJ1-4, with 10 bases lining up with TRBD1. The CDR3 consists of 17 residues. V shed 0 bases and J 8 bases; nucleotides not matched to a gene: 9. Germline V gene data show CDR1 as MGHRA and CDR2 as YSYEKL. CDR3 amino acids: CASSQEPPDRGLEKLFF. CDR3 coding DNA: TGCGCCAGCAGCCAAGAACCGCCGGACAGGGGGTTAGAAAAACTGTTTTTT.

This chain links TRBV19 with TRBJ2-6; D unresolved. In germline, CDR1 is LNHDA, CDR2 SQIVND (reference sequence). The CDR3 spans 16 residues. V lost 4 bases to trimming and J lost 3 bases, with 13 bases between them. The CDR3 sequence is CASSTPRTGGANVLTF. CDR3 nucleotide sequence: TGTGCCAGTAGTACGCCCCGGACCGGTGGGGCCAACGTCCTGACTTTC.

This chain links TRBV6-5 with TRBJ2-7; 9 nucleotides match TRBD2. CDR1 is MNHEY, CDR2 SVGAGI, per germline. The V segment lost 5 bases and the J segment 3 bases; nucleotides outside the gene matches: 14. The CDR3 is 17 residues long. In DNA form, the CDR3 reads TGTGCCAGCAGTGTACTTGGGGCCGGGACTAGCAACTACGAGCAGTACTTC. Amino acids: CASSVLGAGTSNYEQYF.

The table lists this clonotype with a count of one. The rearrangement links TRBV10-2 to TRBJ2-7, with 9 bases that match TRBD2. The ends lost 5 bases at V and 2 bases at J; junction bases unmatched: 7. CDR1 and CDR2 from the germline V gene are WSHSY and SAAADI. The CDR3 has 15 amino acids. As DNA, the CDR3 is TGCGCCAGCAGTCCGATGCGGGAGGGAACCTACGAGCAGTACTTC. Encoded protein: CASSPMREGTYEQYF.

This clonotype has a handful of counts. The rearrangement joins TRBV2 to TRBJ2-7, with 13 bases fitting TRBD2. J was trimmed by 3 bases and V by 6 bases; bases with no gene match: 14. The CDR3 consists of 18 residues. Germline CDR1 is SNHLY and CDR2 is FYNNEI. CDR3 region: CASSEGHWTSGSFYEQYF. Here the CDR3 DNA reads TGTGCCAGCAGCGAGGGCCATTGGACTAGCGGGAGCTTCTACGAGCAGTACTTC.

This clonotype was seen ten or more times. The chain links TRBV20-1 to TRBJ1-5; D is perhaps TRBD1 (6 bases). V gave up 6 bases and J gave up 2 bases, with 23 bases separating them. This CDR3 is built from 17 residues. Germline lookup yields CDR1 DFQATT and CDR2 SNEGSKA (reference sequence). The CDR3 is CSAPEAGVQGRNQPQHF. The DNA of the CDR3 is TGCAGTGCCCCTGAAGCAGGGGTACAGGGTCGCAATCAGCCCCAGCATTTT.

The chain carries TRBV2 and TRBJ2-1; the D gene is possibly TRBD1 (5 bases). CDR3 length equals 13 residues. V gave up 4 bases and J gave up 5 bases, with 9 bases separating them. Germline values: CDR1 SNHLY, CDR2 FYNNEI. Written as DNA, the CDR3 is TGTGCCAGCAGTGGGGCAGGGCACAATGAGCAGTTCTTC. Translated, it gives CASSGAGHNEQFF.

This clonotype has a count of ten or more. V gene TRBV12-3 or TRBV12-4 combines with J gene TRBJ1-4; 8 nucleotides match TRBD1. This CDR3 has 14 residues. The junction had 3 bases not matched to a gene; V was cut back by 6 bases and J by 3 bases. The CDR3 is CASSKDRANEKLFF. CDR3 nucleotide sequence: TGTGCCAGCAGCAAGGACAGGGCTAATGAAAAACTGTTTTTT.

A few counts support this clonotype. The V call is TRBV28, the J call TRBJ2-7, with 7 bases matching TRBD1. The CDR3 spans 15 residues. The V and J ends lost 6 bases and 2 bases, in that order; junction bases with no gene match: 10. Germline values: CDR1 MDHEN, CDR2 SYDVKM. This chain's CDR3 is CASSFGQVPTYEQYF. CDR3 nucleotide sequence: TGTGCCAGCAGCTTCGGACAGGTTCCTACCTACGAGCAGTACTTC.

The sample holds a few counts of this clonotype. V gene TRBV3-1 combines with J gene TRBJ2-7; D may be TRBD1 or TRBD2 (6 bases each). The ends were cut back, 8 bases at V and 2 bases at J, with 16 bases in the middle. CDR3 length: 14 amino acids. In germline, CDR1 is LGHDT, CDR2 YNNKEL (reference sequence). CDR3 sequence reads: CASHHTGRTYEQYF. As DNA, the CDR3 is TGTGCCAGCCACCACACAGGGAGGACCTACGAGCAGTACTTC.

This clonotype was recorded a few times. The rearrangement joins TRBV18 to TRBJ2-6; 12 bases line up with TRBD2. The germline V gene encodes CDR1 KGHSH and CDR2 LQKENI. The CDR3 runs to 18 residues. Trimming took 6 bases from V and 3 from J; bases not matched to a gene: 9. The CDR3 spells CASSPTSGRSFGANVLTF. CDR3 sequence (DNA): TGTGCCAGCTCCCCCACTAGCGGGAGGTCTTTTGGGGCCAACGTCCTGACTTTC. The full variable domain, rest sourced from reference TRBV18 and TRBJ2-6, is NAGVMQNPRHLVRRRGQEARLRCSPMKGHSHVYWYRQLPEEGLKFMVYLQKENIIDESGMPKERFSAEFPKEGPSILRIQQVVRGDSAAYFCASSPTSGRSFGANVLTFGAGSRLTVL.

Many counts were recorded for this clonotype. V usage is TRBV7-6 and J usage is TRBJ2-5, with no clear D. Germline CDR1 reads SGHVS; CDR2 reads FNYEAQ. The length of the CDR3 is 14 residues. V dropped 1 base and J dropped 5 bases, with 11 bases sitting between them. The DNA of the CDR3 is TGTGCCAGCAGCTTAGGTCCGGTTGGTGAGACCCAGTACTTC. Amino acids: CASSLGPVGETQYF.

The DNA for the CDR3 is TGTGCCAGCAGCTTAGCAGCGGGATCGCCTCCTATCGAGCAGTACTTC. Protein product: CASSLAAGSPPIEQYF. The chain links TRBV7-2 to TRBJ2-7; the match to TRBD2 covers 7 bases. The germline V gene encodes CDR1 SGHTA and CDR2 FQGNSA. Trimming removed 0 bases from V and 6 bases from J; junction bases left unmatched: 11. The CDR3 spans 16 residues. Looking up the rest from reference TRBV7-2 and TRBJ2-7 gives the full variable domain: GAGVSQSPSNKVTEKGKDVELRCDPISGHTALYWYRQSLGQGLEFLIYFQGNSAPDKSGLPSDRFSAERTGGSVSTLTIQRTQQEDSAVYLCASSLAAGSPPIEQYFGPGTRLTVT.

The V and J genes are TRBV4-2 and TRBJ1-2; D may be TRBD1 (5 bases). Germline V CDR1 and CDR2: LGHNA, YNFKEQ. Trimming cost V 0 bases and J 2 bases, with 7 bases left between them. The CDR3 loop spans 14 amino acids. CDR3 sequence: CASSQEGQNYGYTF. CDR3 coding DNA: TGTGCCAGCAGCCAAGAGGGGCAAAACTATGGCTACACCTTC.

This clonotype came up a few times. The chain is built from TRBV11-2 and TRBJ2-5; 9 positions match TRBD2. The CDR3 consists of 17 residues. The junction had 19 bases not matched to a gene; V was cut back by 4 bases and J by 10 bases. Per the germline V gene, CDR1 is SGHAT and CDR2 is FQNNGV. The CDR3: CASSSPLAGRERGGQYF. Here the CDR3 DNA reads TGTGCCAGCAGCTCCCCCCTAGCGGGGCGGGAGAGGGGGGGCCAGTACTTC. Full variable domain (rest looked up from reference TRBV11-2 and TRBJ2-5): EAGVAQSPRYKIIEKRQSVAFWCNPISGHATLYWYQQILGQGPKLLIQFQNNGVVDDSQLPKDRFSAERLKGVDSTLKIQPAKLEDSAVYLCASSSPLAGRERGGQYFGPGTRLLVL.

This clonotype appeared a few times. Here the CDR3 DNA reads TGCGCCAGCAGCCAAGATAGGGGAACAGATACGCAGTATTTT. Translated: CASSQDRGTDTQYF. The chain couples TRBV4-1 to TRBJ2-3; D is perhaps TRBD1 (5 bases). V shed 0 bases and J shed 3 bases, with 7 bases lying between them. The germline V gene has CDR1 MGHRA and CDR2 YSYEKL. There are 14 residues in the CDR3.

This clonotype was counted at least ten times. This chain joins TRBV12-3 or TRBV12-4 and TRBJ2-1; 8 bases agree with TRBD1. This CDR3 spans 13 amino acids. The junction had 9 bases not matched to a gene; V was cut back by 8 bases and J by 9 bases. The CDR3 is CASHLGGQGEQFF. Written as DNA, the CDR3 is TGTGCCAGCCACCTGGGTGGACAGGGTGAGCAGTTCTTC.

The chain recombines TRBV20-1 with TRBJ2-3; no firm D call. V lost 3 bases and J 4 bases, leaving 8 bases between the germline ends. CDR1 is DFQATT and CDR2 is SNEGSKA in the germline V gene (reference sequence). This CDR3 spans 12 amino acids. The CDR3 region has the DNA TGCAGTGCTAGGCCCAGCGCAGATACGCAGTATTTT. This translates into CSARPSADTQYF.

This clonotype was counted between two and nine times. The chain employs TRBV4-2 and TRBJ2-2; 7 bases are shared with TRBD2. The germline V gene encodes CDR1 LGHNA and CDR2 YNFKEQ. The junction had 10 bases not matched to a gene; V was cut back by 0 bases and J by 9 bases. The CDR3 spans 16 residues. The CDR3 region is CASSQDRVTSARELFF. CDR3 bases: TGTGCCAGCAGCCAAGATCGAGTAACTAGCGCTAGGGAGCTGTTTTTT.

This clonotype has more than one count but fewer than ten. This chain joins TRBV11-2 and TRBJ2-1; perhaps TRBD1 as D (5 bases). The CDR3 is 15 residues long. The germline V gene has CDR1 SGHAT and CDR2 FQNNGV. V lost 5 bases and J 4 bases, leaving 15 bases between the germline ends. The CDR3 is CASSIHRLGYNEQFF. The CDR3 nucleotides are TGTGCCAGCAGCATCCACAGGTTAGGGTACAATGAGCAGTTCTTC. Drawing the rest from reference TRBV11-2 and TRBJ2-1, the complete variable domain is EAGVAQSPRYKIIEKRQSVAFWCNPISGHATLYWYQQILGQGPKLLIQFQNNGVVDDSQLPKDRFSAERLKGVDSTLKIQPAKLEDSAVYLCASSIHRLGYNEQFFGPGTRLTVL.

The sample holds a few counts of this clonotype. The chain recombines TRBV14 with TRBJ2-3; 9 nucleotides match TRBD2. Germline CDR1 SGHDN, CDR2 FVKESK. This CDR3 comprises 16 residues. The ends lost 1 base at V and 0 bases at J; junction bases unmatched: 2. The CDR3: CASSQAAGGSTDTQYF. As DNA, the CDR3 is TGTGCCAGCAGCCAAGCGGCGGGAGGGAGCACAGATACGCAGTATTTT.

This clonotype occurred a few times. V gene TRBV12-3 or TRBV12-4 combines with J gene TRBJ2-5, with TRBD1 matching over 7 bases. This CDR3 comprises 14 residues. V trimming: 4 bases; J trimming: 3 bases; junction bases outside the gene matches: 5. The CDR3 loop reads CASSSWTGKETQYF. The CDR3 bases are TGTGCCAGCAGTTCCTGGACAGGTAAAGAGACCCAGTACTTC.

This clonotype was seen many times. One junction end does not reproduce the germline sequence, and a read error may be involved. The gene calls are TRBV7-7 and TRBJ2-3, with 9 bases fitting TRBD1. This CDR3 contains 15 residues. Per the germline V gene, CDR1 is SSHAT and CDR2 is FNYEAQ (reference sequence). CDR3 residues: CASSFNRGPGDTQYF. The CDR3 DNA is TGTGCTAGCAGCTTTAACAGGGGGCCAGGAGATACGCAGTATTTT.

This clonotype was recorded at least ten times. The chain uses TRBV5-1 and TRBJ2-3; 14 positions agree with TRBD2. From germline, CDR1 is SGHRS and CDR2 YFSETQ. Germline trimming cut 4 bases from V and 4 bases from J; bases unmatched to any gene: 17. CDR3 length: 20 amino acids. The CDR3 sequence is CASSGPGTSGRLRGADTQYF. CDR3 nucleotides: TGCGCCAGCAGCGGTCCCGGGACTAGCGGGAGACTTAGGGGGGCAGATACGCAGTATTTT.

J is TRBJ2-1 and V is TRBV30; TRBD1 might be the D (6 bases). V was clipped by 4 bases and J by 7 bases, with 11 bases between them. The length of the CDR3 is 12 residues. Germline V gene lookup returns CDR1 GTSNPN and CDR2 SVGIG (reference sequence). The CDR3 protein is CAWNGQKNEQFF. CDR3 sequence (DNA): TGTGCCTGGAACGGACAGAAGAATGAGCAGTTCTTC. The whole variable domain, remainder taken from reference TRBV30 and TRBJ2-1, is SQTIHQWPATLVQPVGSPLSLECTVEGTSNPNLYWYRQAAGRGLQLLFYSVGIGQISSEVPQNLSASRPQDRQFILSSKKLLLSDSGFYLCAWNGQKNEQFFGPGTRLTVL.

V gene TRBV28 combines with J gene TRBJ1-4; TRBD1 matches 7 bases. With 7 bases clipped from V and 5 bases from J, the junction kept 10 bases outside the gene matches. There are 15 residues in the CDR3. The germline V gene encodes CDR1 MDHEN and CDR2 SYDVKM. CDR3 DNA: TGTGCCAGCAACCCAATAGACAGGGTGAATGAAAAACTGTTTTTT. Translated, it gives CASNPIDRVNEKLFF.

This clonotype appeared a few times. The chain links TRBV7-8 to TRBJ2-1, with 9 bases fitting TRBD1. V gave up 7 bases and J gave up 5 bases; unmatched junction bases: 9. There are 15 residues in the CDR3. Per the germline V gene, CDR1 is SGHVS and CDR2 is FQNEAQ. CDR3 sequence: CASTQEGTGNNEQFF. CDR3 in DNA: TGTGCCAGCACCCAAGAAGGGACAGGGAACAATGAGCAGTTCTTC.